Listed below are T cell receptor beta chains from one sample, sequenced in a study of breast tumors, draining lymph nodes, adjacent tissues. TCRdb re-called the multiplex PCR reads through MiXCR, storing one row per CDR3 protein. Here the sample spans 120,000 or so distinct CDR3 sequences, about 20% being singletons. Sequencing was done on a sample of axillary lymph node tissue. These receptors originate from a female donor with breast cancer. Some clones in this sample may be carry-over from other donors' samples. Each CDR3 is given with its conserved first and last residue. D genes are given only for firm matches. Some rows mark clone size as missing; the rest say once, few, many or name a class of expanded clone.

TRBD1	TRBV6-1	TRBJ1-2	many	TGTGCCAGCAATTTCGATCAGGGGGCTAACTATGGCTACACCTTC	CASNFDQGANYGYTF
-	TRBV18	TRBJ2-3	few	TGTGCCAGCTCACCGGTTCGGGCAGACACAGATACGCAGTATTTT	CASSPVRADTDTQYF
TRBD1	TRBV6-1	TRBJ2-7	many	TGTGCCAGCAGAGGGACAGGGGCTACGTCCTACGAGCAGTACTTC	CASRGTGATSYEQYF
TRBD2	TRBV6-5	TRBJ2-1	few	TGTGCCAGCTTCCCCCCTAGCGGGAGCCGAAACTACAATGAGCAGTTCTTC	CASFPPSGSRNYNEQFF
-	TRBV3-1	TRBJ2-2	few	TGTGCCAGCAGCTTAGCAGGGAGGAACACCGGGGAGCTGTTTTTT	CASSLAGRNTGELFF
TRBD1	TRBV12-3/TRBV12-4	TRBJ1-3	many	TGTGCCAGCAGCGGGACAGCCTCTGGAAACACCATATATTTT	CASSGTASGNTIYF
-	TRBV20-1	TRBJ1-4	-	TGCAGTGCGCCAATTTGGGGGACTAATGAAAAACTGTTTTTT	CSAPIWGTNEKLFF
-	TRBV20-1	TRBJ1-6	many	TGCAGTCCCCAGGAGGGGAGGGAGGATTCACCCCTCCACTTT	CSPQEGREDSPLHF
TRBD1	TRBV5-1	TRBJ2-5	many	TGCGCCAGCAGCCAGGGGACAGGGAGACAAGAGACCCAGTACTTC	CASSQGTGRQETQYF
-	TRBV14	TRBJ2-2	-	TGTGCCAGCAGCCAAGATGCGTACCACAGGGAAAACACCGGGGAGCTGTTTTTT	CASSQDAYHRENTGELFF
-	TRBV7-8	TRBJ2-5	few	TGTGCCAGCAGCTCCCGACTGAAAGAGGCCCAGTACTTC	CASSSRLKEAQYF
-	TRBV7-3	TRBJ1-1	-	TGTGCCAGCAGCTTAACGGCGAACACTGAAGCTTTCTTT	CASSLTANTEAFF
-	TRBV28	TRBJ2-2	-	TGTGCCAGCAGGACAGAACACACCGGGGAGCTGTTTTTT	CASRTEHTGELFF
-	TRBV3-1	TRBJ1-3	many	TGTGCCAGCAGCCTCAACCTCCCTACGAGCTCTGGAAACACCATATATTTT	CASSLNLPTSSGNTIYF
-	TRBV5-1	TRBJ2-1	many	TGCGCCAGCAGCCAAGGACGAGCGGACAATGAGCAGTTCTTC	CASSQGRADNEQFF
-	TRBV19	TRBJ1-3	many	TGTGCCAGTAGTATTCCGAGCTCTGGAAACACCATATATTTT	CASSIPSSGNTIYF
-	TRBV2	TRBJ1-2	many	TGTGCCAGCAGTGATCATGGAACAGGCTACACCTTC	CASSDHGTGYTF
-	TRBV5-1	TRBJ2-7	many	TGCGCCAGCAGCACGGGGACGGCCAGCTCCTACGAGCAGTACTTC	CASSTGTASSYEQYF
-	TRBV5-1	TRBJ2-2	few	TGCGCCAGCAGTATGAGGGGACGTTCGAACACCGGGGAGCTGTTTTTT	CASSMRGRSNTGELFF
-	TRBV6-5	TRBJ1-6	many	TGTGCCAGCAGGTCACCGAATTCACCCCTCCACTTT	CASRSPNSPLHF
TRBD2	TRBV24-1	TRBJ2-3	many	TGTGCCACCAGTGACCCTACTAGCGGGGGACTGACAGATACGCAGTATTTT	CATSDPTSGGLTDTQYF
TRBD2	TRBV20-1	TRBJ2-1	many	TGCAGTGCTAGAAGTGTGCGGGCGGGAGAATACAATGAGCAGTTCTTC	CSARSVRAGEYNEQFF
-	TRBV12-3/TRBV12-4	TRBJ2-1	-	TGTGCCAGCAGTTTAGCGGGGGGCTTCGACTACAATGAGCAGTTCTTC	CASSLAGGFDYNEQFF
TRBD1	TRBV5-1	TRBJ1-4	few	TGCGCCAGCAGCGATAGGACAGGGAATGAAAAACTGTTTTTT	CASSDRTGNEKLFF
-	TRBV7-3	TRBJ1-6	many	TGTGCCAGCAGGACAGGCGGCTCACCCCTCCACTTT	CASRTGGSPLHF
TRBD2	TRBV11-2	TRBJ2-3	many	TGTGCCAGCAGCCCCGGACTAGCGGGGATGGATACGCAGTATTTT	CASSPGLAGMDTQYF
TRBD2	TRBV5-1	TRBJ2-7	many	TGCGCCAGCAGCTTGGCGTCGGGGAGGGTCTATTACGAGCAGTACTTC	CASSLASGRVYYEQYF
-	TRBV11-2	TRBJ2-2	-	TGTGCCAGCAGCTTAAGCGGGCCCGGGGAGCTGTTTTTT	CASSLSGPGELFF
TRBD2	TRBV24-1	TRBJ2-3	many	TGTGCCACCAGTGATTCGGGCTGGGGGGGAGAGAGAGATACGCAGTATTTT	CATSDSGWGGERDTQYF
-	TRBV20-1	TRBJ2-3	many	TGCAGTGCGAGGGCGATCGATACGCAGTATTTT	CSARAIDTQYF
TRBD1	TRBV18	TRBJ1-2	many	TGTGCCAGCTCACTGACAGGGGCCTCTACCTTTGGCTACACCTTC	CASSLTGASTFGYTF
TRBD2	TRBV28	TRBJ2-5	few	TGTGCCACCCGGGGAACTAGCGGGAGCCGTTACCAAGAGACCCAGTACTTC	CATRGTSGSRYQETQYF
-	TRBV19	TRBJ1-6	many	TGTGCCAGTAGTAAGGGCCGGACAGAGGGTTCACCCCTCCACTTT	CASSKGRTEGSPLHF
-	TRBV20-1	TRBJ2-3	many	TGCAGTGCTAGAGATCCCAACGGCAGTACAGATACGCAGTATTTT	CSARDPNGSTDTQYF
-	TRBV3-1	TRBJ2-3	many	TGTGCCAGCAGCCAAGGTCTGAGCCAAGGGACAGATACGCAGTATTTT	CASSQGLSQGTDTQYF
-	TRBV9	TRBJ2-7	many	TGTGCCAGCAGCGTAGATGGAGCGGCCAACTACGAGCAGTACTTC	CASSVDGAANYEQYF
TRBD1	TRBV20-1	TRBJ1-6	many	TGCAGTGCTAGAGATTGGGGGACAGGGGTTTCACCCCTCCACTTT	CSARDWGTGVSPLHF
TRBD1	TRBV11-2	TRBJ2-2	many	TGTGCCAGCAGCAGGGACAGAACCACCGGGGAGCTGTTTTTT	CASSRDRTTGELFF
-	TRBV20-1	TRBJ1-6	many	TGCAGTGCTGGGTCTTATGTGGGCCGGGTTAATTCACCCCTCCACTTT	CSAGSYVGRVNSPLHF
-	TRBV9	TRBJ1-2	many	TGTGCCAGCAGCCACAACTGGGGAGTTAACTATGGCTACACCTTC	CASSHNWGVNYGYTF
TRBD1	TRBV19	TRBJ1-5	few	TGTGCCAGTAGTATAATCACAGGGGGCGGTAATCAGCCCCAGCATTTT	CASSIITGGGNQPQHF
TRBD2	TRBV3-1	TRBJ2-5	-	TGTGCCAGCAGCCAAGGCCTAGCGGAACTCGGAGAGACCCAGTACTTC	CASSQGLAELGETQYF
-	TRBV10-1	TRBJ2-7	many	TGCGCCAGCAGTGAAGACTACTCCGGGGAGCAGTACTTC	CASSEDYSGEQYF
TRBD2	TRBV20-1	TRBJ2-3	many	TGCAGTGCTGGGACCTGGCGGGAGCCCACAGATACGCAGTATTTT	CSAGTWREPTDTQYF
-	TRBV9	TRBJ1-3	many	TGTGCCAGCAGCCCCCGAGGAGGGGACTCTGGAAACACCATATATTTT	CASSPRGGDSGNTIYF
-	TRBV6-2/TRBV6-3	TRBJ2-7	many	TGTGCCAGCAGTCGCGGCAGGGCCCACTCCTACGAGCAGTACTTC	CASSRGRAHSYEQYF
-	TRBV4-1	TRBJ2-1	many	TGCGCCAGCAGCCAAGGGCTCACCAATGAGCAGTTCTTC	CASSQGLTNEQFF
-	TRBV29-1	TRBJ2-5	many	TGCAGCGTTGATAGGGGTGGCCCTCAAGAGACCCAGTACTTC	CSVDRGGPQETQYF
-	TRBV9	TRBJ2-3	many	TGTGCCAGCAGCCCCCGGTCAGGGCGCACAGATACGCAGTATTTT	CASSPRSGRTDTQYF
-	TRBV19	TRBJ1-2	-	TGTGCCAGTAGTATTGGCGGGCAGGGTGGAGGCTACACCTTC	CASSIGGQGGGYTF
-	TRBV6-1	TRBJ1-3	many	TGTGCCAGCAGGGGAGGAGGAAACACCATATATTTT	CASRGGGNTIYF
-	TRBV20-1	TRBJ2-5	many	TGCAGTGCTAGAGTAAGGGGGGCCCCCCAAGAGACCCAGTACTTC	CSARVRGAPQETQYF
-	TRBV11-3	TRBJ2-1	many	TGTGCCAGCAGCTTAGCCTTAGGGAGCGGAGAGCAGTTCTTC	CASSLALGSGEQFF
TRBD1	TRBV6-6	TRBJ1-2	many	TGTGCCACAGAAAGACAGGGCGACTATGGCTACACCTTC	CATERQGDYGYTF
-	TRBV30	TRBJ2-1	many	TGTGCCTGGAGTGATTACAATGAGCAGTTCTTC	CAWSDYNEQFF
TRBD2	TRBV11-3	TRBJ2-3	-	TGTGCCAGCAGCCGCGGGGGGGGAACACAAAGCACAGATACGCAGTATTTT	CASSRGGGTQSTDTQYF
-	TRBV12-3/TRBV12-4	TRBJ2-1	many	TGTGCCAGCAAGCTAGACTTAAGCTCCTACAATGAGCAGTTCTTC	CASKLDLSSYNEQFF
-	TRBV19	TRBJ1-4	few	TGTGCCAGTAGTGGCGGCCTATTAACTAATGAAAAACTGTTTTTT	CASSGGLLTNEKLFF
-	TRBV6-1	TRBJ1-4	many	TGTGCCAGCAGCGAGGGGGGGGCAGGGGAAAAACTGTTTTTT	CASSEGGAGEKLFF
TRBD1	TRBV12-3/TRBV12-4	TRBJ2-1	many	TGTGCCAGCAGCGCCCAACAGGGGAATGAGCAGTTCTTC	CASSAQQGNEQFF